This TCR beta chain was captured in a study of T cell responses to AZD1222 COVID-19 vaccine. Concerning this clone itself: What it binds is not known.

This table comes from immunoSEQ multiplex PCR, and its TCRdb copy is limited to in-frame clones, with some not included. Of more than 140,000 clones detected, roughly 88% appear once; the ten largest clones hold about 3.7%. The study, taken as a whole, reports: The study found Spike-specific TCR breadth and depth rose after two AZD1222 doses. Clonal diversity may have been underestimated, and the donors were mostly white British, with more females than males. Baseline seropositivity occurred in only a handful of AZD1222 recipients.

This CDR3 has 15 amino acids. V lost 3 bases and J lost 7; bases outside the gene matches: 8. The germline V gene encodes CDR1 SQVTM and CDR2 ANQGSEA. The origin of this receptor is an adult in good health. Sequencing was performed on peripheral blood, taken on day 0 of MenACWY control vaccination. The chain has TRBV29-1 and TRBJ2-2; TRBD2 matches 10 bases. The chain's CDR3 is CSVELLAGRSGELFF. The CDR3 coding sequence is TGCAGCGTTGAGTTACTAGCGGGACGGAGCGGGGAGCTGTTTTTT.